This TCR beta chain came from a study of T-cell reconstitution after alpha-beta-depleted transplantation in children. Study conclusions and caveats: T cells produced anew were the main source of T-cell counts and diversity one year after transplant.

Concerning this clonotype itself: Its antigen is still unknown. Germline is not matched at one junction end, which may reflect a read error.

Preparation of the TCRbeta library used unique molecular identifiers. TCRdb independently ran MiXCR on the PCR reads; one entry per CDR3 protein. Here the sample spans about 340,000 distinct CDR3 sequences, roughly 16% being singletons. From germline, CDR1 is SQVTM and CDR2 ANQGSEA. The CDR3 is made up of 16 amino acids. J is TRBJ1-4 and V is TRBV29-1; no definite D call. This clonotype originated in a male patient aged 2-10 years who had a stem cell transplant for acute lymphoblastic leukemia, so the T cells may come from the graft donor. The source was PBMCs, mostly from graft donor cells, collected 360 days after TCRalphabeta/CD19-depleted stem cell transplant. CDR3 in amino acids: CSVEELHVSILRGAVF. CDR3 bases: TGCAGCGTTGAAGAATTGCATGTTTCGATTCTACGGGGTGCTGTTTTT.